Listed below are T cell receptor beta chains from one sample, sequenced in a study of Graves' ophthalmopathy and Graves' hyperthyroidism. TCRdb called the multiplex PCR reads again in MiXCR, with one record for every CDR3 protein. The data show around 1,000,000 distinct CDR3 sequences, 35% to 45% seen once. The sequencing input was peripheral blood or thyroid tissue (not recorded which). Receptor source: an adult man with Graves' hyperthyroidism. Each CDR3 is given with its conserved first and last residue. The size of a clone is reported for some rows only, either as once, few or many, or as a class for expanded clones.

CASSPTYWGNSGANVLTF,NA,TRBJ2-6,TRBV5-6
CASTLLLSNTGELFF,NA,TRBJ2-2,TRBV7-9
CSLSWGIGTEAFF,NA,TRBJ1-1,TRBV29-1
CSVAQGSYEQYF,many,TRBJ2-7,TRBV29-1
CASSPRRSSGLYEQYF,NA,TRBJ2-7,TRBV7-9
CASSQGEAGGSLPKRTQYF,NA,TRBJ2-5,TRBV4-1
CSAILGLNTGELFF,NA,TRBJ2-2,TRBV29-1
CASSLGTGALGTQHF,few,TRBJ1-5,TRBV7-2
CASSESTANTIYF,NA,TRBJ1-3,TRBV10-1
CASRTTGSYEQYF,many,TRBJ2-7,TRBV12-3/TRBV12-4
CASSGGGSPSYEQYF,NA,TRBJ2-7,TRBV10-3
CSARGPGDTGELFF,NA,TRBJ2-2,TRBV29-1
CASSLDVGPAIGELFF,NA,TRBJ2-2,TRBV5-1
CASSDPGTYQPQHF,many,TRBJ1-5,TRBV7-2
CASSFGATGLAGALKGETQYF,NA,TRBJ2-5,TRBV7-8
CAIRGWDEQYF,many,TRBJ2-7,TRBV10-3
CASSLMGSGPTYEQYF,few,TRBJ2-7,TRBV7-6
CASSFTPGTRFHEQYF,once,TRBJ2-7,TRBV7-8
CSVAAAETNEKLFF,many,TRBJ1-4,TRBV29-1
CASSHQTSGYYEQYF,NA,TRBJ2-7,TRBV14
CTSSPGTGRVNSPLHF,many,TRBJ1-6,TRBV7-2
CASQEGLSYEQYF,NA,TRBJ2-7,TRBV12-3/TRBV12-4
CASSQTRGVWYEQYF,many,TRBJ2-7,TRBV4-3
CSASSGTGANSPLHF,NA,TRBJ1-6,TRBV20-1
CASNTVGNTEAFF,many,TRBJ1-1,TRBV2
CASSLVPTGPYEQYF,few,TRBJ2-7,TRBV5-1
CSELTYPGHGRETQYF,NA,TRBJ2-5,TRBV20-1